These T cell receptor beta chains were read from a single sample in a study of blood T cell repertoires in COVID-19. Here immunoSEQ multiplex PCR was the method, and the copy in TCRdb shows in-frame clones only, minus some. The sample yields roughly 170,000 clones, less than 90% seen once. The sample consisted of peripheral blood. The receptors stem from a man in his 70s with active or convalescent COVID-19. CDR3s include the opening cysteine and the closing phenylalanine or tryptophan. The order of the fields is D gene, J gene, V gene, clone size, CDR3 DNA, CDR3 protein. D genes are given only for firm matches. Rows may omit the clone size; those that give it use once, few, many or a size class.

>TRBD1|TRBJ2-7|TRBV5-1|few
TGCGCCAGCAGCTCTTCGGGACAGGGCCACGAGCAGTACTTC
CASSSSGQGHEQYF
>NA|TRBJ1-1|TRBV4-3|NA
TGCGCCAGCAGCCAAGAACGAGGGCCGCCTAGTAACACTGAAGCTTTCTTT
CASSQERGPPSNTEAFF
>NA|TRBJ1-5|TRBV4-3|few
TGCGCCAGCAGCCAAGCCCCCCATGGAACCCCAGAGCGCCAGCATTTT
CASSQAPHGTPERQHF
>NA|TRBJ2-3|TRBV6-1|NA
TGTGCCAGCAGTGAAAAGGGGACAGATACGCAGTATTTT
CASSEKGTDTQYF
>NA|TRBJ1-1|TRBV9|NA
TGTGCCAGCAGGCCGACGGGTCCCACTGAAGCTTTCTTT
CASRPTGPTEAFF
>NA|TRBJ1-2|TRBV6-5|NA
TGTGCCTCCACACGTAACTATGGCTACACCTTC
CASTRNYGYTF
>TRBD2|TRBJ2-1|TRBV5-1|NA
TGCGCCAGCACCCCAGGACCTAGCGGTACCTACAATGAGCAGTTCTTC
CASTPGPSGTYNEQFF
>NA|TRBJ1-1|TRBV3-1/TRBV3-2|NA
TGTGCCAGCAGCCAAGGAGAGTTATTGAACACTGAAGCTTTCTTT
CASSQGELLNTEAFF
>NA|TRBJ2-1|TRBV14|NA
TGTGCCAGCAGCCAAGATGGCTCTTCCTACAATGAGCAGTTCTTC
CASSQDGSSYNEQFF
>TRBD1|TRBJ1-1|TRBV30|NA
TGTGCCTGGGACAGGGAGGGCACTGAAGCTTTCTTT
CAWDREGTEAFF
>NA|TRBJ2-2|TRBV6-1|NA
TGTGCCAGCAGTGAAGCGGGAAGACTAGCCGGGGAGCTGTTTTTT
CASSEAGRLAGELFF
>NA|TRBJ1-5|TRBV2|few
TGTGCCAGCAGTGAGAGTTTCGGGGTAGGGCAGCCCCAGCATTTT
CASSESFGVGQPQHF
>TRBD1|TRBJ1-1|TRBV27|NA
TGTGCCAGCAGTCGAGGGACAGGGGACGCTGAAGCTTTCTTT
CASSRGTGDAEAFF
>TRBD1|TRBJ2-7|TRBV28|once
TGTGCCAGCAGTCCCAACAGGGGGAGTCGCTCCTACGAGCAGTACTTC
CASSPNRGSRSYEQYF
>TRBD1|TRBJ2-7|TRBV7-8|NA
TGTGCCAGCAGCTCCAGACAGGGGGCCTACGAGCAGTACTTC
CASSSRQGAYEQYF
>NA|TRBJ2-5|TRBV12-5|NA
TGTGCTAGTGGTTTGGTTGTAGGCCGGGGGGCGACCCAGTACTTC
CASGLVVGRGATQYF
>TRBD1|TRBJ2-7|TRBV6-5|NA
TGTGCCAGCAGTTACGGGACAGGGGGCTACGAGCAGTACTTC
CASSYGTGGYEQYF
>NA|TRBJ2-7|TRBV5-1|NA
TGCGCCAGCAGCCCTACAGGATCCTACGAGCAGTACTTC
CASSPTGSYEQYF
>NA|TRBJ2-5|TRBV3-1/TRBV3-2|NA
TGTGCCAGCAGCCAAGGGGACTCCGCGTCGGGTGAGACCCAGTACTTC
CASSQGDSASGETQYF
>TRBD2|TRBJ2-1|TRBV28|many
TGTGCCAGCGGTGGGACTAGCCTCCATATTTCCTACAATGAGCAGTTCTTC
CASGGTSLHISYNEQFF
>NA|TRBJ1-1|TRBV7-2|NA
TGTGCCAGCAGCTTAAGGGAGGGATCGACTGAAGCTTTCTTT
CASSLREGSTEAFF
>NA|TRBJ2-7|TRBV11-2|few
TGTGCCAGCAGCGAGGAACCAATCTACGAGCAGTACTTC
CASSEEPIYEQYF
>NA|TRBJ2-7|TRBV30|NA
TGTGCCTGGAGTGGGCAGGGGTTCGGCGAGCAGTACTTC
CAWSGQGFGEQYF
>TRBD1|TRBJ1-1|TRBV19|NA
TGTGCCAGTAGTGCAGGGACAGCTCCTGAAGCTTTCTTT
CASSAGTAPEAFF
>NA|TRBJ1-2|TRBV19|NA
TGTGCCAGTAGTATACTAGGTACCTATGGCTACACCTTC
CASSILGTYGYTF
>NA|TRBJ1-1|TRBV4-3|NA
TGCGCCAGCAGCCAAGACACAAGGAAGGGGGTAATCTCTGAAGCTTTCTTT
CASSQDTRKGVISEAFF
>TRBD1|TRBJ2-2|TRBV30|NA
TGTGCCTGGAGTGTAGGGACAGGACTTAACACCGGGGAGCTGTTTTTT
CAWSVGTGLNTGELFF
>NA|TRBJ1-2|TRBV6-2/TRBV6-3|NA
TGTGCCAGCAGTCCCGACATCTATGGCTACACCTTC
CASSPDIYGYTF
>TRBD1|TRBJ1-6|TRBV5-6|few
TGTGCCAGCAGCTTAAACGGACAGGGGAATTCACCCCTCCACTTT
CASSLNGQGNSPLHF
>NA|TRBJ1-4|TRBV28|NA
TGTGCCAGCAACGGGCAGCACCTTGGCGGTCGGAGGGACAATGAAAAACTGTTTTTT
CASNGQHLGGRRDNEKLFF
>NA|TRBJ1-5|TRBV6-5|NA
TGTGCCAGCAGTTCAACGGGACATAGCAATCAGCCCCAGCATTTT
CASSSTGHSNQPQHF
>NA|TRBJ2-7|TRBV5-4|NA
TGTGCCAGCAGCTTGGGCAGATACGAGCAGTACTTC
CASSLGRYEQYF
>NA|TRBJ2-2|TRBV15|NA
TGTGCCACCAGCAGAGGCTTTGGTAAAGGGGGGAACACCGGGGAGCTGTTTTTT
CATSRGFGKGGNTGELFF
>TRBD2|TRBJ2-1|TRBV19|once
TGTGCCAGTAGTTTCCCAGCGGGAGGGAACTACAATGAGCAGTTCTTC
CASSFPAGGNYNEQFF
>NA|TRBJ2-5|TRBV30|NA
TGTGCCTGGAGTGTACTGGAGACCCAGTACTTC
CAWSVLETQYF
>NA|TRBJ1-4|TRBV6-5|NA
TGTGCCAGCAGTCTCAGTGCAACTAATGAAAAACTGTTTTTT
CASSLSATNEKLFF
>NA|TRBJ2-7|TRBV4-1|NA
TGCGCCAGCAGCCCCCAGACCCGGGTCGAGCAGTACTTC
CASSPQTRVEQYF
>NA|TRBJ2-1|TRBV6-1|NA
TGTGCCAGCAGTGAAGCGCGACTGAAGGAGCAGTTCTTC
CASSEARLKEQFF
>NA|TRBJ1-1|TRBV18|NA
TGTGCCAGCTCACCACCTGCGGGCGGCACTGAAGCTTTCTTT
CASSPPAGGTEAFF
>NA|TRBJ2-7|TRBV6-5|NA
TGTGCCAGCAGTTACTCTTACAGATACGAGCAGTACTTC
CASSYSYRYEQYF
>TRBD1|TRBJ1-4|TRBV18|NA
TGTGCCAGCTCAAACTACGCCGGACAGGGCAGTAATGAAAAACTGTTTTTT
CASSNYAGQGSNEKLFF
>NA|TRBJ1-3|TRBV2|NA
TGTGCCAGCAGGGGACACTGGAGCGCTGGAAACACCATATATTTT
CASRGHWSAGNTIYF
>NA|TRBJ1-5|TRBV6-2/TRBV6-3|NA
TGTGCCAGCAGTTATCCCACAGGGTTTGGCAATCAGCCCCAGCATTTT
CASSYPTGFGNQPQHF
>TRBD1|TRBJ1-5|TRBV25-1|few
TGTGCCAGTGGACAGGGGGGAACTCAGCCCCAGCATTTT
CASGQGGTQPQHF
>TRBD2|TRBJ2-1|TRBV11-2|NA
TGTGCCAGCAGCCCGAGACTAGCGGCCTCCTACAATGAGCAGTTCTTC
CASSPRLAASYNEQFF
>TRBD1|TRBJ2-1|TRBV28|NA
TGTGCCAGCAGTCCCCTGGGACAGGGGATCTACAATGAGCAGTTCTTC
CASSPLGQGIYNEQFF
>NA|TRBJ1-6|TRBV18|once
TGTGCCAGCGGGGGGGGTCTCGATTCACCCCTCCACTTT
CASGGGLDSPLHF
>TRBD1|TRBJ1-6|TRBV27|NA
TGTGCCAGCAGTACCGACAGGGTGGTTTTCCACAATTCACCCCTCCACTTT
CASSTDRVVFHNSPLHF
>NA|TRBJ1-1|TRBV6-5|NA
TGTGCCAGCAGTTACTCGAGTAGGGGGGGGAACACTGAAGCTTTCTTT
CASSYSSRGGNTEAFF
>TRBD2|TRBJ2-5|TRBV7-2|NA
TGTGCCAGCAGCCTGAGCGGGGGAGGGTGGGAGACCCAGTACTTC
CASSLSGGGWETQYF
>TRBD1|TRBJ1-5|TRBV7-2|few
TGTGCCAGCAGTCCTACAGGGGGCAATCAGCCCCAGCATTTT
CASSPTGGNQPQHF